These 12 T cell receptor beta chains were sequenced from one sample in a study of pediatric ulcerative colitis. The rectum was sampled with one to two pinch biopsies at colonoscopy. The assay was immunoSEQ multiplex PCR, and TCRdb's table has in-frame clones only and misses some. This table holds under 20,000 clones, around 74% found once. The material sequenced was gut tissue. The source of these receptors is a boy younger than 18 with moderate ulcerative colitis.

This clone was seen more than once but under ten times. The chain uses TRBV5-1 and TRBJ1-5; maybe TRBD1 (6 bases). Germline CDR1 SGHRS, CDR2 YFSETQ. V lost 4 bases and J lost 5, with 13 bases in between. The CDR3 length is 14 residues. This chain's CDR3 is CASSRTGSDQPQHF. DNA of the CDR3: TGCGCCAGCAGCCGCACAGGGAGCGATCAGCCCCAGCATTTT.

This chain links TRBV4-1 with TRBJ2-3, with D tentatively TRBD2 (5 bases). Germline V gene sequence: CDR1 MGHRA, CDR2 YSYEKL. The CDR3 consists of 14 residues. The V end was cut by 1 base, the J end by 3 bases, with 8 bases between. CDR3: CASSQGRFTDTQYF. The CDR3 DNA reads TGCGCCAGCAGCCAAGGGAGGTTTACAGATACGCAGTATTTT.

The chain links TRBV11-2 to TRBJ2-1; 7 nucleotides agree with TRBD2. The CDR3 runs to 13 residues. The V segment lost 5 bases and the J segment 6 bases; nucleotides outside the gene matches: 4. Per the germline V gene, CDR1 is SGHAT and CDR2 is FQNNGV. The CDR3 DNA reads TGTGCCAGCAGCGAGGGACTAACCAATGAGCAGTTCTTC. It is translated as CASSEGLTNEQFF.

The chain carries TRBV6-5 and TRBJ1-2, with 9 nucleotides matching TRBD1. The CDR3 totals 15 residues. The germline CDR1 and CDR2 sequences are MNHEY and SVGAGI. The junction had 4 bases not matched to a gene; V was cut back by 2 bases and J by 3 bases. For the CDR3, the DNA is TGTGCCAGCAGTTACGATAACAGGGGGCACTATGGCTACACCTTC. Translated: CASSYDNRGHYGYTF.

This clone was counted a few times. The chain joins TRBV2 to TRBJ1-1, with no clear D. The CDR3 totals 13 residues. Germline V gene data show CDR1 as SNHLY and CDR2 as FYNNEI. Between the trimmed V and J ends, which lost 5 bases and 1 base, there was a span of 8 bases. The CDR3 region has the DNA TGTGCCAGCAGTTCGATGGGGAACACTGAAGCTTTCTTT. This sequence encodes CASSSMGNTEAFF.

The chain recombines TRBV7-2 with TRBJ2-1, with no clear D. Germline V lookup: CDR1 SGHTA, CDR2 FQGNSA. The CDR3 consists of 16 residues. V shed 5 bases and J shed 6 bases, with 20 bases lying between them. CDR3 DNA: TGTGCCAGCAGCCCCTCTGGGCGGACCTACACCAATGAGCAGTTCTTC. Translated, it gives CASSPSGRTYTNEQFF.

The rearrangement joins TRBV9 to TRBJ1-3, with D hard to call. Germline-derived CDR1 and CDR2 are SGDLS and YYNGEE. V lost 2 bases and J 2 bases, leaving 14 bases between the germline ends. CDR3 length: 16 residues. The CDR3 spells CASSVSGLTTGNTIYF. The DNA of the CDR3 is TGTGCCAGCAGCGTCTCCGGACTGACTACTGGAAACACCATATATTTT.

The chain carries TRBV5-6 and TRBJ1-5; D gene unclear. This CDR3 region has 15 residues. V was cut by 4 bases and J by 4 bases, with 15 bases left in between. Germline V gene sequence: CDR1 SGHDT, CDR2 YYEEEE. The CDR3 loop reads CASSPSRQDNQPQHF. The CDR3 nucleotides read TGTGCCAGCAGCCCCAGCAGGCAGGATAATCAGCCCCAGCATTTT.

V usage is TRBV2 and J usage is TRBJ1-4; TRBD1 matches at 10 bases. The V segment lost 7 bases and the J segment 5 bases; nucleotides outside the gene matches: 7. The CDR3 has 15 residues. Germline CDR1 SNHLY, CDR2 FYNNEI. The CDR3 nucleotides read TGTGCCAGCATTAGAAGGACAGGGGGGAATGAAAAACTGTTTTTT. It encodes CASIRRTGGNEKLFF.

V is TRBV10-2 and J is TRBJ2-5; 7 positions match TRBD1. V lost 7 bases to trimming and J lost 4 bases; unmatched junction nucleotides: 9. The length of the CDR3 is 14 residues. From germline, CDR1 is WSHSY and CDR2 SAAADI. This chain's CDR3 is CASNKDRAVETQYF. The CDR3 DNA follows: TGCGCCAGCAACAAAGACAGGGCTGTAGAGACCCAGTACTTC.

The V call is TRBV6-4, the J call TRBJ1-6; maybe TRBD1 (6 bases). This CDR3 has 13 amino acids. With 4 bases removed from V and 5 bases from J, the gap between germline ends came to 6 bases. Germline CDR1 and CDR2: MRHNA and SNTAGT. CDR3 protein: CASSAGDNSPLHF. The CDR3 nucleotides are TGTGCCAGCAGTGCAGGGGATAATTCACCCCTCCACTTT.

CDR3 residues: CASSPGSSGANVLTF. In DNA, the CDR3 is TGTGCCAGCAGCCCCGGGTCCTCTGGGGCCAACGTCCTGACTTTC. The rearrangement uses TRBV11-1 and TRBJ2-6; D not resolved. There are 15 residues in the CDR3. From germline, CDR1 is SGHAT and CDR2 FQDESV (reference sequence). V was cut by 5 bases and J by 0 bases, with 8 bases left in between.